This TCR beta chain was retrieved from a study of T cells in Graves' hyperthyroidism and ophthalmopathy. The study's findings and limits: The model's output predicted ophthalmopathy at a median of about 5.9 months prior to onset.

CDR1 is SGHAT and CDR2 is FQNNGV in the germline V gene. Trimming took off 5 bases at V and 1 base at J, with 8 bases between the two ends. The CDR3 extends over 13 amino acids. The CDR3 regions of TCR beta were amplified from RNA transcripts. The TCR CDR3 was amplified in a first-round RT-PCR using the HTBI primer set. TCRdb re-called the multiplex PCR reads through MiXCR, storing one row per CDR3 protein. This sample has around 200,000 distinct CDR3 sequences, with 15% to 20% found just once. This clonotype was counted many times. What it binds is unknown. Stable Graves' hyperthyroidism meant no ophthalmopathy progression within 18 months. Each 10 ml fresh peripheral blood draw supplied the PBMCs.

The chain couples TRBV11-2 to TRBJ1-2; D unclear. The TCR sequence derives from a man aged 40-55 years with Graves' hyperthyroidism. The sequencing input was blood. Here the CDR3 reads CASSMTDNYGYTF. Written as DNA, the CDR3 is TGTGCCAGCAGCATGACTGATAACTATGGCTACACCTTC.